The rows below give T cell receptor beta chains drawn from one sample of a study of T cell repertoires in cytomegalovirus infection. TCRdb redid the calling of the reads with MiXCR, one entry per CDR3 protein. Among around 270,000 distinct CDR3 sequences, approximately 9% were seen once, and the ten largest hold roughly 16%. Sequencing was carried out using PBMCs. All receptors derive from a human donor in good health (CMV status not recorded). Some clones in this sample may be carry-over from other donors' samples. The CDR3 runs from the conserved cysteine through the conserved F or W. Fields, in order: V gene, J gene, CDR3 length, D gene, clone size, CDR3 DNA, CDR3 protein. The D gene is left open where the match is weak. Rows may omit the clone size; those that give it use once, few, many or a size class.

TRBV7-9	TRBJ1-2	13	TRBD1	many	TGTGCCAGCAGCTTAGGACAGGGGAATGGCTACACCTTC	CASSLGQGNGYTF
TRBV6-6	TRBJ1-5	14	-	few	TGTGCCAGCAGCCCCGGGAGCGGCAATCAGCCCCAGCATTTT	CASSPGSGNQPQHF
TRBV7-8	TRBJ1-4	16	TRBD1	many	TGTGCCAGCAGCTTAGGGGGACAGGGTACTAATGAAAAACTGTTTTTT	CASSLGGQGTNEKLFF
TRBV7-6	TRBJ2-5	15	-	many	TGTGCCAGCAGCCCCAATTCCCTCTTGAGAGAGACCCAGTACTTC	CASSPNSLLRETQYF
TRBV7-2	TRBJ2-1	14	-	many	TGTGCCAGCAGCTTAATGCCAGGGGGGGGTGAGCAGTTCTTC	CASSLMPGGGEQFF
TRBV9	TRBJ1-2	13	-	-	TGTGCCAGCAGCACCATGGGGCCCGGTGGCTACACCTTC	CASSTMGPGGYTF
TRBV6-2/TRBV6-3	TRBJ1-5	17	TRBD1	many	TGTGCCAGCAGTTACGGTGTAATGACAGGGGCGGGTCAGCCCCAGCATTTT	CASSYGVMTGAGQPQHF
TRBV28	TRBJ1-1	14	-	many	TGTGCCAGCAGTAGGACGGGGTGGGACACTGAAGCTTTCTTT	CASSRTGWDTEAFF
TRBV12-3/TRBV12-4	TRBJ1-1	14	TRBD1	many	TGTGCCAGCAGCCCTGACAGGGGGCGTACTGAAGCTTTCTTT	CASSPDRGRTEAFF
TRBV14	TRBJ1-2	16	-	many	TGTGCCAGCAGCTATTCAACCGGGACACCGAACTATGGCTACACCTTC	CASSYSTGTPNYGYTF
TRBV11-2	TRBJ2-3	14	-	many	TGTGCCAGCAGCTTACACAGGAATTCAGATACGCAGTATTTT	CASSLHRNSDTQYF
TRBV7-2	TRBJ2-5	16	TRBD2	many	TGTGCCAGCAGCCCCAGGACTAGCGGGAGAGGCGAGACCCAGTACTTC	CASSPRTSGRGETQYF
TRBV5-1	TRBJ2-4	18	TRBD1	many	TGCGCCAGCAGCCGGGACAGGGTCAACCCAAAAGCCAAAAACATTCAGTACTTC	CASSRDRVNPKAKNIQYF
TRBV7-2	TRBJ2-7	15	TRBD2	-	TGTGCCAGCAGCTTAATGGCGGGGGAAACCTACGAGCAGTACTTC	CASSLMAGETYEQYF
TRBV15	TRBJ2-5	14	-	many	TGTGCCACCAGCAGACCGGGACACCAAGAGACCCAGTACTTC	CATSRPGHQETQYF
TRBV7-9	TRBJ1-6	15	-	-	TGTGCCAGCAGCAGTCGTACCGGGACCTGGTCACCCCTCCACTTT	CASSSRTGTWSPLHF
TRBV10-3	TRBJ1-4	13	-	many	TGTGCCATCAGTGAGGCAATTCGGGAACGACTGTTTTTT	CAISEAIRERLFF